This record looks at one TCR beta chain sequence and its context. This sample stems from a study of control samples from healthy donors and cancer patients. TCRdb's copy holds only in-frame clones and misses some; the assay was immunoSEQ multiplex PCR. The sample lists under 80,000 clones, 85% to 95% occurring once. This CDR3 is 14 amino acids long. CDR1 SGHRS and CDR2 YFSETQ come from the germline V gene. The germline V and J ends were trimmed by 0 bases and 5 bases, with 12 bases remaining between them. The receptor was isolated from a woman in her thirties or forties in good health. Sequencing used blood. J is TRBJ2-7 and V is TRBV5-1; D uncertain. The DNA for the CDR3 is TGCGCCAGCAGCTTGGTAGGTGGGTTGGACGAGCAGTACTTC. This gives the protein CASSLVGGLDEQYF.